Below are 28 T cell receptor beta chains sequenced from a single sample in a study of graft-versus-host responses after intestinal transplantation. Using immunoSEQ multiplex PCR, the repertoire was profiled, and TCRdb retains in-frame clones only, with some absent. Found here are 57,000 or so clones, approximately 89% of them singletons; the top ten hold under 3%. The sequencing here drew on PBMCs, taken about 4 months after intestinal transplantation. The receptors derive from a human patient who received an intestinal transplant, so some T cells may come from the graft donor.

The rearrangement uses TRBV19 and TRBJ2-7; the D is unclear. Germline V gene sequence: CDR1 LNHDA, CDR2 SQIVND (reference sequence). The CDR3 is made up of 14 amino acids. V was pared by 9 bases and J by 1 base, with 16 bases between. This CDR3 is CASSGISLSYEQYF. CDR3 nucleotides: TGTGCCAGCAGTGGCATATCCCTATCCTACGAGCAGTACTTC.

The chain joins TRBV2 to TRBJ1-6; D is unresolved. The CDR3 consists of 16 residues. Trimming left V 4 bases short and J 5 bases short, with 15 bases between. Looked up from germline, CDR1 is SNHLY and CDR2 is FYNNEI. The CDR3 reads CASSAWGGRNNSPLHF. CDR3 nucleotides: TGTGCCAGCAGTGCCTGGGGAGGGCGGAATAATTCACCCCTCCACTTT.

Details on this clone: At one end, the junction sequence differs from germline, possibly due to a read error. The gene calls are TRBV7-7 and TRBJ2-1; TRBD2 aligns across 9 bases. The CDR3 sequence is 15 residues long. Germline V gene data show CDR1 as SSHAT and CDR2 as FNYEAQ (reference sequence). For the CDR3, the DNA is TGTGCTAGCAGCTTAGGTCGTAGCGGGAGCGGTGAGCAGTTCTTC. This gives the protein CASSLGRSGSGEQFF.

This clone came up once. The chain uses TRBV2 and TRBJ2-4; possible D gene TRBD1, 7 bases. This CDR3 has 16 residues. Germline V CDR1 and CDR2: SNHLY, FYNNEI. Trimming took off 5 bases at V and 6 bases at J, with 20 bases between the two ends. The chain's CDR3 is CASSSHLGQGGNIQYF. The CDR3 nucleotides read TGTGCCAGCAGTAGCCACCTAGGGCAGGGGGGAAACATTCAGTACTTC.

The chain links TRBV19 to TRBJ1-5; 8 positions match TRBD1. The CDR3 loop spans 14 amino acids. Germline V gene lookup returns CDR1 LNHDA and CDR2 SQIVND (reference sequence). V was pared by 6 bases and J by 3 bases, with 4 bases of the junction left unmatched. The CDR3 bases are TGTGCCAGTAGCTACAGGGGGTCCAATCAGCCCCAGCATTTT. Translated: CASSYRGSNQPQHF. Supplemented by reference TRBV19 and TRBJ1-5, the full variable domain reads DGGITQSPKYLFRKEGQNVTLSCEQNLNHDAMYWYRQDPGQGLRLIYYSQIVNDFQKGDIAEGYSVSREKKESFPLTVTSAQKNPTAFYLCASSYRGSNQPQHFGDGTRLSIL.

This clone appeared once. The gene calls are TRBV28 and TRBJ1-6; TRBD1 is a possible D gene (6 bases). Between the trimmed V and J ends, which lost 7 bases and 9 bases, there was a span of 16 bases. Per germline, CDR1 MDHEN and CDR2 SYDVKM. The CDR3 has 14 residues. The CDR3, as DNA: TGTGCCAGCACTGATACAGGGAGCACTTCACCCCTCCACTTT. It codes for CASTDTGSTSPLHF.

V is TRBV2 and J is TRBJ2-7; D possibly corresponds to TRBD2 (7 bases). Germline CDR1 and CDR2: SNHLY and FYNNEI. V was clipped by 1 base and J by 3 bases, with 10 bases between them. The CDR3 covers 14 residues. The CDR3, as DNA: TGTGCCAGCAGTGAAGGCGGGGGCGGCTACGAGCAGTACTTC. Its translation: CASSEGGGGYEQYF.

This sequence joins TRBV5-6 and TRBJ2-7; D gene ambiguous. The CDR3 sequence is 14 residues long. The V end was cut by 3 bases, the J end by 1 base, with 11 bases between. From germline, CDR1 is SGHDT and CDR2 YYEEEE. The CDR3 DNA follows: TGTGCCAGCAGCTCCCAACCAGGTTCCTACGAGCAGTACTTC. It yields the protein CASSSQPGSYEQYF.

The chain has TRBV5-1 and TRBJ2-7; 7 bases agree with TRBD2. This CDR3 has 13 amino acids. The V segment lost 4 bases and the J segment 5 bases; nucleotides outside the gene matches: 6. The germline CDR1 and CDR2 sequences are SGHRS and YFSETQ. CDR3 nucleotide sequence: TGCGCCAGCAGCCTACTAGCGTCCCACGAGCAGTACTTC. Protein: CASSLLASHEQYF.

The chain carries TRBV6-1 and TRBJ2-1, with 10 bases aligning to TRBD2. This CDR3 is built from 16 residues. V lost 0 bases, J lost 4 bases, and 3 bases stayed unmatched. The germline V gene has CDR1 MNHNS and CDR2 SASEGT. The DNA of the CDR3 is TGTGCCAGCAGTGAAGCCCCACTAGCGGGGTACAATGAGCAGTTCTTC. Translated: CASSEAPLAGYNEQFF.

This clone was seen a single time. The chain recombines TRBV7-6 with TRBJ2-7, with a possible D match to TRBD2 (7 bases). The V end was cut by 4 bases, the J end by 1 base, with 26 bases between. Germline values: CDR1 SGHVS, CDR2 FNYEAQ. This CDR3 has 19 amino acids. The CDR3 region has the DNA TGTGCCAGCAGCTCCCGGTGGGGGCGGGAGAAAGGAGGTTCCTACGAGCAGTACTTC. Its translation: CASSSRWGREKGGSYEQYF.

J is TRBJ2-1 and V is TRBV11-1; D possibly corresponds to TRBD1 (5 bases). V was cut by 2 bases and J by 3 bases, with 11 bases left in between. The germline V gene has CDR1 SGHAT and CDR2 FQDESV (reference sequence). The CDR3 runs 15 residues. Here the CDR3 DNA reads TGTGCCAGCAGCTTATACAGGAGCTACTACAATGAGCAGTTCTTC. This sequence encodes CASSLYRSYYNEQFF.

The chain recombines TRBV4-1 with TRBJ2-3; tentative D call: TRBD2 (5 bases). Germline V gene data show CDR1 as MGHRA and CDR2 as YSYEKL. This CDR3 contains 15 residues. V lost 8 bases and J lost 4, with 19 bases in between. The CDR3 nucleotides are TGCGCCAGCGGTCGCGGGCAACTCGGGGCAGATACGCAGTATTTT. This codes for CASGRGQLGADTQYF.

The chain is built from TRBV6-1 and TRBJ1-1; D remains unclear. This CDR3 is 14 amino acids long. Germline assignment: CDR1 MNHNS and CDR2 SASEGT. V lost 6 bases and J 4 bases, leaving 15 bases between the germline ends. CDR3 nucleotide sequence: TGTGCCAGCAGCCCGAGGAACCGAGTCACTGAAGCTTTCTTT. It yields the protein CASSPRNRVTEAFF.

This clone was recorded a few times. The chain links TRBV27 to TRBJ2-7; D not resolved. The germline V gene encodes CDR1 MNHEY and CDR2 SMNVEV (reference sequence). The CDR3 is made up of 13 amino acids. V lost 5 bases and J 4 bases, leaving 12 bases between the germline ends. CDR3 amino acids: CASSPGPGYEQYF. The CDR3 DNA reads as TGTGCCAGCAGTCCCGGACCTGGGTACGAGCAGTACTTC.

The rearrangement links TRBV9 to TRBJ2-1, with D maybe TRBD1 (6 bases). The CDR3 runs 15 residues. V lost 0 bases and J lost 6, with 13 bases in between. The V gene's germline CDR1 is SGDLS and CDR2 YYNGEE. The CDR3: CASSVGGGESNEQFF. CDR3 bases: TGTGCCAGCAGCGTAGGTGGGGGCGAGAGCAATGAGCAGTTCTTC.

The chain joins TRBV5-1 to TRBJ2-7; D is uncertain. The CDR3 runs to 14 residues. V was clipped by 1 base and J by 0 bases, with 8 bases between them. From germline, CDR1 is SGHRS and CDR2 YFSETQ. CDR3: CASSLSVSSYEQYF. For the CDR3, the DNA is TGCGCCAGCAGCTTGTCGGTCAGCTCCTACGAGCAGTACTTC.

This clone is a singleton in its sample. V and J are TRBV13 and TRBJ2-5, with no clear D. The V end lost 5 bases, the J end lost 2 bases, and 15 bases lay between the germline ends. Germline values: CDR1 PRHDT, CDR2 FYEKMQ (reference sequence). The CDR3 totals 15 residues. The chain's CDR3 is CASSLTLRRQETQYF. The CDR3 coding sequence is TGTGCCAGCAGCCTAACTCTCAGGCGGCAAGAGACCCAGTACTTC.

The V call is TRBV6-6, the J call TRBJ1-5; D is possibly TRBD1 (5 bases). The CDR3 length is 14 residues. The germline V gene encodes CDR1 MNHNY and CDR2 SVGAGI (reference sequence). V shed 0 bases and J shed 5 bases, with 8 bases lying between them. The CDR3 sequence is CASSYSTRDQPQHF. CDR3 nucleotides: TGTGCCAGCAGTTACTCGACCAGGGATCAGCCCCAGCATTTT.

The DNA of the CDR3 is TGTGCCAGCAGCTTCCCCGGACAGGGGAACTATGGCTACACCTTC. Protein product: CASSFPGQGNYGYTF. V and J are TRBV5-6 and TRBJ1-2; 9 bases are shared with TRBD1. With V trimmed by 2 bases and J by 2 bases, 4 bases remained unmatched. CDR3 length: 15 amino acids. From germline, CDR1 is SGHDT and CDR2 YYEEEE. The complete variable domain, with remaining parts taken from reference TRBV5-6 and TRBJ1-2, reads DAGVTQSPTHLIKTRGQQVTLRCSPKSGHDTVSWYQQALGQGPQFIFQYYEEEERQRGNFPDRFSGHQFPNYSSELNVNALLLGDSALYLCASSFPGQGNYGYTFGSGTRLTVV.

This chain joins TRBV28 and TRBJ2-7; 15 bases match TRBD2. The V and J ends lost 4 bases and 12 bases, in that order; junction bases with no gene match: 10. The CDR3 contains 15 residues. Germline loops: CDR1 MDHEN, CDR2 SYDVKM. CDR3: CASSSPAGGLAGGYF. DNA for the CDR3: TGTGCCAGCAGTTCCCCTGCCGGGGGACTAGCGGGGGGGTACTTC.

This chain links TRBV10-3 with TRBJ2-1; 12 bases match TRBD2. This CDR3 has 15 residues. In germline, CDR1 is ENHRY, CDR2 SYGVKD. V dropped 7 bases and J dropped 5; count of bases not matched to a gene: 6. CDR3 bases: TGTGCCATCACCATGCTAGCGGGAGGGAACAATGAGCAGTTCTTC. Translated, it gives CAITMLAGGNNEQFF.

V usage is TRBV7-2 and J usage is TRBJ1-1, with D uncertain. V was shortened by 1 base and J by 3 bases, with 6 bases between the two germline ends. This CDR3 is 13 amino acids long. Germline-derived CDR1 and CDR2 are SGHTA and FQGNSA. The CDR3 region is CASSLGPDTEAFF. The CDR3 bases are TGTGCCAGCAGCTTAGGCCCTGACACTGAAGCTTTCTTT.

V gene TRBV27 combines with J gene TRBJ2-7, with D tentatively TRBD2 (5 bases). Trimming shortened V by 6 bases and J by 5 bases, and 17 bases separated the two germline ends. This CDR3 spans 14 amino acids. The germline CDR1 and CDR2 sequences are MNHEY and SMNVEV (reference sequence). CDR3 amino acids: CASRGDGVPDEQYF. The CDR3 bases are TGTGCCAGCAGAGGAGACGGGGTACCTGACGAGCAGTACTTC.

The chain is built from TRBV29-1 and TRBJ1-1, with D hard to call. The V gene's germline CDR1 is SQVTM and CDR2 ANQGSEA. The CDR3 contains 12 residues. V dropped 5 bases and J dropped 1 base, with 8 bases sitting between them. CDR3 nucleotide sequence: TGCAGCGTTAAGAGGGAGAACACTGAAGCTTTCTTT. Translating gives CSVKRENTEAFF.

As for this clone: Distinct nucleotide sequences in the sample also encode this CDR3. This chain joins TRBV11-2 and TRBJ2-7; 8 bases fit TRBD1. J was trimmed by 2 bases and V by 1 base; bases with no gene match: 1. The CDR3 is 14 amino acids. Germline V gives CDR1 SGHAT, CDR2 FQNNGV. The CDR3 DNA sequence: TGTGCCAGCAGCTTAGGGACAGGGCCCTACGAGCAGTACTTC. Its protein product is CASSLGTGPYEQYF.

The CDR3 is CASSQDPGQTGELFF. As DNA, the CDR3 is TGCGCCAGCAGCCAAGATCCCGGACAGACCGGGGAGCTGTTTTTT. This chain links TRBV4-1 with TRBJ2-2; weak D call: TRBD1 (6 bases). There are 15 residues in the CDR3. Deletions cut 0 bases from V and 5 bases from J, with 10 bases between. CDR1 and CDR2 (germline): MGHRA, YSYEKL.

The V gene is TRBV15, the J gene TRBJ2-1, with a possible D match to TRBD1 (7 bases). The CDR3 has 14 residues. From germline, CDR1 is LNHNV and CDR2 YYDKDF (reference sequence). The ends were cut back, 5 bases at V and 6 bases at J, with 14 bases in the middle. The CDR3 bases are TGTGCCACCAGCGTTGTCAGGGGGGCCAATGAGCAGTTCTTC. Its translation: CATSVVRGANEQFF.